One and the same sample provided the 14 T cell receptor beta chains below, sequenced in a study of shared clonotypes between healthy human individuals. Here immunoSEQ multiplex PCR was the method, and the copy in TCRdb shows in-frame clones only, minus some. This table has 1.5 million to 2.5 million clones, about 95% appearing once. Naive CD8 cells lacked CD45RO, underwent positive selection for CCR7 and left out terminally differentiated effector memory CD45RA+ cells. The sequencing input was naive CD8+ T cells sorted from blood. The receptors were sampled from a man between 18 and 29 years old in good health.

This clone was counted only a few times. CDR3: CASADRSSYNSPLHF. CDR3 DNA sequence: TGTGCCAGTGCTGACCGGAGCTCCTATAATTCACCCCTCCACTTT. The chain is built from TRBV19 and TRBJ1-6; D gene uncertain. Trimming took 8 bases from V and 0 from J, leaving 11 bases between them. This CDR3 has 15 amino acids. Germline V CDR1 and CDR2: LNHDA, SQIVND (reference sequence).

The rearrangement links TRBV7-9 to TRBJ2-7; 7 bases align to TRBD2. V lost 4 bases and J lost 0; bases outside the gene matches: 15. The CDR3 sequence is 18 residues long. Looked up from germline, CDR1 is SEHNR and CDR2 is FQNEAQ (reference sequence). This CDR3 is CASSSGGGQEAPSYEQYF. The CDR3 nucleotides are TGTGCCAGCAGCTCCGGGGGAGGGCAGGAGGCCCCCTCCTACGAGCAGTACTTC.

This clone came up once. CDR3 in amino acids: CASSLDSGSGNTIYF. In DNA, the CDR3 is TGTGCCAGCAGTTTGGACAGTGGCTCTGGAAACACCATATATTTT. The genes are TRBV27 and TRBJ1-3; D may be TRBD1 (6 bases). Trimming left V 3 bases short and J 0 bases short, with 9 bases between. This CDR3 region has 15 residues. Germline CDR1 is MNHEY and CDR2 is SMNVEV (reference sequence).

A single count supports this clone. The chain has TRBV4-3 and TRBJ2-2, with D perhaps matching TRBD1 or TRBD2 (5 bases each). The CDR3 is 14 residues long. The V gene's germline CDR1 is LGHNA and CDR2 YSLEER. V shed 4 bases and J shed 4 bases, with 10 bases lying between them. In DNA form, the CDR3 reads TGCGCCAGCAGCCCCGGGACGGGCACCGGGGAGCTGTTTTTT. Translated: CASSPGTGTGELFF.

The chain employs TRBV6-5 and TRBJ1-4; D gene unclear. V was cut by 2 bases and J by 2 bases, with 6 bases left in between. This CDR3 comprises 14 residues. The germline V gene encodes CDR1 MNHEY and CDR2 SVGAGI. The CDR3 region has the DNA TGTGCCAGCAGTTACCGTGGTACTAATGAAAAACTGTTTTTT. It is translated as CASSYRGTNEKLFF.

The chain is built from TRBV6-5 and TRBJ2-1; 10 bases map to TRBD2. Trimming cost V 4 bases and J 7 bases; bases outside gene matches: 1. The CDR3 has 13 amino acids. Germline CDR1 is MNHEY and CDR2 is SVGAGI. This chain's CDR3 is CASSSTSGNEQFF. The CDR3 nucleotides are TGTGCCAGCAGTTCGACTAGCGGGAATGAGCAGTTCTTC.

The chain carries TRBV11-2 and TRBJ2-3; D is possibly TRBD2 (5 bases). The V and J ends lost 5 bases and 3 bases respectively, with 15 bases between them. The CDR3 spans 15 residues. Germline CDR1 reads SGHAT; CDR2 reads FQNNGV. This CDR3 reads CASSVTVASTDTQYF. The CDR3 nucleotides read TGTGCCAGCAGCGTCACCGTAGCGTCGACAGATACGCAGTATTTT.

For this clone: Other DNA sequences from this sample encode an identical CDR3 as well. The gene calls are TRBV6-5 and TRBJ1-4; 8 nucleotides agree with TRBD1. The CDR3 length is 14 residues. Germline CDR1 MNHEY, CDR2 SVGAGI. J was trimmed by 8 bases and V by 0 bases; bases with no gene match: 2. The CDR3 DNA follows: TGTGCCAGCAGTTACTCGACAGGGGCCGAAAAACTGTTTTTT. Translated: CASSYSTGAEKLFF.

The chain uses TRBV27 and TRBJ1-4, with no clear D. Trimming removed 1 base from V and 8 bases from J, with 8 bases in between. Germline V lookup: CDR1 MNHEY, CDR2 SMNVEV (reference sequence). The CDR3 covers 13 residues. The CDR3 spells CASSLWAEEKLFF. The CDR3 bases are TGTGCCAGCAGTTTATGGGCGGAGGAAAAACTGTTTTTT.

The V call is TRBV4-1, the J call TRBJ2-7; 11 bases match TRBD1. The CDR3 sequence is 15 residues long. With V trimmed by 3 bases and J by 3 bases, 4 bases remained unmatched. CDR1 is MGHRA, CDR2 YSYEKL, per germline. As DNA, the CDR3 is TGCGCCAGCAGCCAGCCGGGACAGGGGGACTACGAGCAGTACTTC. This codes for CASSQPGQGDYEQYF.

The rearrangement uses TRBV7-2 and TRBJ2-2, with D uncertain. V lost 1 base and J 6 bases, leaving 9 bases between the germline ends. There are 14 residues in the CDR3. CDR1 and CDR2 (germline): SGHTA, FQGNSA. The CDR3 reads CASSLGVGAGELFF. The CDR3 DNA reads TGTGCCAGCAGCTTAGGGGTGGGCGCCGGGGAGCTGTTTTTT. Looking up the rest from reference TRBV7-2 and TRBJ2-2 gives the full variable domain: GAGVSQSPSNKVTEKGKDVELRCDPISGHTALYWYRQSLGQGLEFLIYFQGNSAPDKSGLPSDRFSAERTGGSVSTLTIQRTQQEDSAVYLCASSLGVGAGELFFGEGSRLTVL.

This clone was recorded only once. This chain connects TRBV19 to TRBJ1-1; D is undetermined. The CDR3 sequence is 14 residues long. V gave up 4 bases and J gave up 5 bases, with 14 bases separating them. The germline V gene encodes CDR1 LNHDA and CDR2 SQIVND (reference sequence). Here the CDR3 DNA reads TGTGCCAGTAGTACTCAGGATACCGGGACTGAAGCTTTCTTT. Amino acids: CASSTQDTGTEAFF.

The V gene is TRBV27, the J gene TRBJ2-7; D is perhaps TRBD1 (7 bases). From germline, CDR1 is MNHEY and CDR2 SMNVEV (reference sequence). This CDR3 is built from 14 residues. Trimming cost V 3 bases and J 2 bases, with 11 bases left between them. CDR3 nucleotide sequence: TGTGCCAGCAGTTTTCAGGGGGGCACCTACGAGCAGTACTTC. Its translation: CASSFQGGTYEQYF.

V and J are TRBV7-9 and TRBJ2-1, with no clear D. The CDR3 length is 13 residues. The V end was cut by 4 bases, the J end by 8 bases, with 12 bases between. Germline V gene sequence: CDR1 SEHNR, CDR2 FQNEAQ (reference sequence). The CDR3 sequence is CASSSPGTHEQFF. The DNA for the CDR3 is TGTGCCAGCAGCTCCCCTGGAACCCATGAGCAGTTCTTC.